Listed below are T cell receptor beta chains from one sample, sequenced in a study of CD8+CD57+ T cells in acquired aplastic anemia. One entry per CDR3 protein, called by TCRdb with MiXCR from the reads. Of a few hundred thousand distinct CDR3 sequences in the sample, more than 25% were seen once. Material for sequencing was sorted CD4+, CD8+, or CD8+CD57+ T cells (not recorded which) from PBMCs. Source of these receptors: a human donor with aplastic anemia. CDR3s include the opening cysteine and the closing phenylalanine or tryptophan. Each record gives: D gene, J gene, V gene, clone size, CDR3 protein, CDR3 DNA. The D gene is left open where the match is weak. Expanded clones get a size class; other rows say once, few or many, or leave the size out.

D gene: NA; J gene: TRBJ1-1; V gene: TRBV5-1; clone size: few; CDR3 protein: CASSFGTTEAFF; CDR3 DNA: TGCGCCAGCAGCTTTGGGACCACTGAAGCTTTCTTT
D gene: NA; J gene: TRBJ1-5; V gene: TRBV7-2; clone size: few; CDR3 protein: CASSVRGWGNQPQHF; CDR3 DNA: TGTGCCAGCAGCGTCCGGGGCTGGGGCAATCAGCCCCAGCATTTT
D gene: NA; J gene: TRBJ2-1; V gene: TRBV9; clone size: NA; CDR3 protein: CASTRVLDSPAYNEQFF; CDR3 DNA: TGTGCCAGCACGCGGGTCCTGGACAGTCCCGCCTACAATGAGCAGTTCTTC
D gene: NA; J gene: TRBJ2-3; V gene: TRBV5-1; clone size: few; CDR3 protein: CASSLLRPTDTQYF; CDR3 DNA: TGCGCCAGCAGCTTGCTGCGCCCCACAGATACGCAGTATTTT
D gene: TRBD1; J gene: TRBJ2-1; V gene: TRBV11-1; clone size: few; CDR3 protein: CASSSDRGPRWNEQFF; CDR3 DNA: TGTGCCAGCAGCTCCGACAGGGGACCCCGGTGGAATGAGCAGTTCTTC
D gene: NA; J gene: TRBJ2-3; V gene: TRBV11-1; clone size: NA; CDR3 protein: CASSKGSEGTSTDTQYF; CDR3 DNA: TGTGCCAGCAGCAAAGGGAGTGAGGGTACCAGCACAGATACGCAGTATTTT
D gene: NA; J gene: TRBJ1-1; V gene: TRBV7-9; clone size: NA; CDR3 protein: CASGEQKGEAFF; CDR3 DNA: TGTGCCAGCGGGGAGCAAAAGGGTGAAGCTTTCTTT
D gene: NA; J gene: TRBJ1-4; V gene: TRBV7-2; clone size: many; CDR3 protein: CASSLTDGNEKLFF; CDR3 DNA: TGTGCCAGCAGCCTGACTGACGGTAATGAAAAACTGTTTTTT
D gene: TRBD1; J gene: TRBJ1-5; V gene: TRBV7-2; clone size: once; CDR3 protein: CASSSGQGRNQPQHF; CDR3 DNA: TGTGCCAGCAGCTCGGGACAGGGTAGAAATCAGCCCCAGCATTTT
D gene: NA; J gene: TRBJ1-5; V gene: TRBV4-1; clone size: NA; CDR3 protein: CASSQGTGEADSNQPQHF; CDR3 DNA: TGCGCCAGCAGCCAAGGCACGGGGGAGGCGGATAGCAATCAGCCCCAGCATTTT
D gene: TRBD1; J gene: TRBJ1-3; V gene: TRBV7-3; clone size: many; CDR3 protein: CASETGAQGDTIYF; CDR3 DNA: TGTGCCAGCGAAACAGGGGCTCAGGGAGACACCATATATTTT
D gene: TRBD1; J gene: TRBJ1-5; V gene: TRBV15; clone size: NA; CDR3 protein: CATSRGGQGGQPQHF; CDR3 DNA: TGTGCCACCAGCAGAGGAGGACAGGGCGGGCAGCCCCAGCATTTT
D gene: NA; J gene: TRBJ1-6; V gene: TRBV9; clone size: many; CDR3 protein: CASSVGEGTGSPLHF; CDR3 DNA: TGTGCCAGCAGCGTAGGGGAGGGTACTGGTTCACCCCTCCACTTT
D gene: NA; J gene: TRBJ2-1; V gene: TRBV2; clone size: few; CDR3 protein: CASMGNEQFF; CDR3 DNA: TGTGCCAGCATGGGAAATGAGCAGTTCTTC
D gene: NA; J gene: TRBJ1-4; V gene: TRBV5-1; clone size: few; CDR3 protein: CASSLEGVKEKLFF; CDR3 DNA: TGCGCCAGCAGCTTGGAAGGGGTGAAGGAAAAACTGTTTTTT
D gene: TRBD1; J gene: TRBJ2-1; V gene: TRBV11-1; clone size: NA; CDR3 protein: CASLGWKGGAYNEQFF; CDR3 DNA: TGTGCCAGCCTGGGGTGGAAAGGGGGCGCCTACAATGAGCAGTTCTTC
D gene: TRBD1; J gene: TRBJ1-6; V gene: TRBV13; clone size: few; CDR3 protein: CASSADRGRDSPLHF; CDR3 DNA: TGTGCCAGCAGCGCGGACAGGGGGCGGGATTCACCCCTCCACTTT
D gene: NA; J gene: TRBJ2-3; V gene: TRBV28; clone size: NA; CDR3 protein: CASREQRASTDTQYF; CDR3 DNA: TGTGCCAGCAGGGAACAGAGAGCTAGCACAGATACGCAGTATTTT
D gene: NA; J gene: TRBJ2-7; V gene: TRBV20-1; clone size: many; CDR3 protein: CSASPSVLDEQYF; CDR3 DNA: TGCAGTGCTAGTCCGAGTGTCTTGGACGAGCAGTACTTC
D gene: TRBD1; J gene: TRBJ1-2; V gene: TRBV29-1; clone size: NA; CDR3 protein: CSVERTGGYYGYTF; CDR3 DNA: TGCAGCGTTGAGCGGACAGGGGGTTACTATGGCTACACCTTC
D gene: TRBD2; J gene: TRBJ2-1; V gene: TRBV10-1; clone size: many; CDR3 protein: CASSESGRLRDNEQFF; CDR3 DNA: TGCGCCAGCAGTGAATCCGGGAGGCTTCGGGACAATGAGCAGTTCTTC
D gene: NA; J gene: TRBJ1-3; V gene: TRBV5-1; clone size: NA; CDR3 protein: CASSLVGGGGNTIYF; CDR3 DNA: TGCGCCAGCAGCTTGGTCGGGGGAGGAGGAAACACCATATATTTT
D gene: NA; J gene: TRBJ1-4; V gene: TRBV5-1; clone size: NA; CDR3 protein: CASSYGLVGAGTNEKLFF; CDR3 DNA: TGCGCCAGCAGCTACGGACTGGTTGGGGCTGGAACTAATGAAAAACTGTTTTTT
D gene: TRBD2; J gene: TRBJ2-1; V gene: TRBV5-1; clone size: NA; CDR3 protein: CASSLGGGAQISYNEQFF; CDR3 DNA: TGCGCCAGCAGCTTGGGCGGGGGGGCCCAAATTTCATACAATGAGCAGTTCTTC
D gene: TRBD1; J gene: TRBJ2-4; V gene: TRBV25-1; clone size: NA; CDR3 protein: CASSYPRPGTVLAKNIQYF; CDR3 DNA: TGTGCCAGCAGTTACCCGCGTCCCGGGACAGTTCTAGCCAAAAACATTCAGTACTTC
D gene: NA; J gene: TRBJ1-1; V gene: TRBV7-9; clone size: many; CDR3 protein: CASSGFEGNTEAFF; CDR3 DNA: TGTGCCAGCAGCGGGTTCGAGGGTAACACTGAAGCTTTCTTT
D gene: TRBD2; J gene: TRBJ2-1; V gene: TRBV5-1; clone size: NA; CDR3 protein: CASSLDSGSYNEQFF; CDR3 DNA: TGCGCCAGCAGCTTAGATAGCGGGAGCTACAATGAGCAGTTCTTC
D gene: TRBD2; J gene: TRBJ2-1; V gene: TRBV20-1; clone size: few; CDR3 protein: CSAKGTSAQRSNEQFF; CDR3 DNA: TGCAGTGCTAAAGGGACTAGCGCACAAAGGTCGAATGAGCAGTTCTTC
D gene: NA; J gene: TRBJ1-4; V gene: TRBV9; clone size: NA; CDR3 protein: CASSFDAATNEKLFF; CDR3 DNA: TGTGCCAGCAGCTTTGATGCAGCAACTAATGAAAAACTGTTTTTT
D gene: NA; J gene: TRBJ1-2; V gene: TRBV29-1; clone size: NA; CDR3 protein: CSSRTGWYYGYTF; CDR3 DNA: TGCAGCAGCCGAACAGGGTGGTACTATGGCTACACCTTC
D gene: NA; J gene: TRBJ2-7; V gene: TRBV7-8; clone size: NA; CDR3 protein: CASSLYQGSSYEQYF; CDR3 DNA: TGTGCCAGCAGCTTATATCAGGGGAGCTCCTACGAGCAGTACTTC
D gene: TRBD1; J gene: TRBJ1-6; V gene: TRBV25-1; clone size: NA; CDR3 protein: CASSGTGFSPLHF; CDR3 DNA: TGTGCCAGCAGTGGGACAGGGTTTTCACCCCTCCACTTT
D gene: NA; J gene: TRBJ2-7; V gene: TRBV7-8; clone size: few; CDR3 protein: CASSPGREEQYF; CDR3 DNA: TGTGCCAGCAGCCCGGGAAGAGAGGAGCAGTACTTC
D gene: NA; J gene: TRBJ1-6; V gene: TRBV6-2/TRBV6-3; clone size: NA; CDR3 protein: CASRPDGAGFSPLHF; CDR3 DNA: TGTGCCAGCAGACCCGACGGGGCCGGATTTTCACCCCTCCACTTT
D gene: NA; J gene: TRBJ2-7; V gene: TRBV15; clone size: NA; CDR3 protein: CATSRDRYEQYF; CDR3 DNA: TGTGCCACCAGCAGAGACAGGTACGAGCAGTACTTC
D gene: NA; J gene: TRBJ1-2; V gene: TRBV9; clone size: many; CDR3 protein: CASSVDTYGYTF; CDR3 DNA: TGTGCCAGCAGCGTAGACACCTATGGCTACACCTTC
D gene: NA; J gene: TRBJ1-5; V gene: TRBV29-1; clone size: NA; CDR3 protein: CCASRGHSNQPQHF; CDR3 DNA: NA
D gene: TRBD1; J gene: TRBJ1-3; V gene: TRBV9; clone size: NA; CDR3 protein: CASSVGSQGAGNTIYF; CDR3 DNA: TGTGCCAGCAGCGTAGGGAGTCAGGGGGCTGGAAACACCATATATTTT
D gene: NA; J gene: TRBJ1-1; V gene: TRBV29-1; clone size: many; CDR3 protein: CSVESAPKTPNTEAFF; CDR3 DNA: TGCAGCGTTGAATCCGCACCTAAAACACCGAACACTGAAGCTTTCTTT
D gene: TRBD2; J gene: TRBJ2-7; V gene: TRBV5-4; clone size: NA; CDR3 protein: CASSLGTSGINYEQYF; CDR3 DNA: TGTGCCAGCAGCTTGGGCACTAGCGGCATTAACTACGAGCAGTACTTC
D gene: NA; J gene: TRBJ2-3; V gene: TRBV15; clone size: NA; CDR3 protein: CATSSTTDTQYF; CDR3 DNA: TGTGCCACCAGCAGTACCACAGATACGCAGTATTTT
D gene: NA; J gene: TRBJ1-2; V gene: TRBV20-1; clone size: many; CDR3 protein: CSARDGGAAGRAGYTF; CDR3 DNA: TGCAGTGCTAGAGATGGGGGGGCAGCGGGCCGAGCTGGCTACACCTTC
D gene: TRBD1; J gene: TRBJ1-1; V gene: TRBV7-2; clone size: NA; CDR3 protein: CASSRDRDRSTEAFF; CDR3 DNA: TGTGCCAGCAGCCGAGACCGGGACAGGAGCACTGAAGCTTTCTTT
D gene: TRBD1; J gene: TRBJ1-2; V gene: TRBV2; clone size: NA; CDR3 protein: CASRGQVSYGYTF; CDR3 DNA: TGTGCCAGCAGAGGACAGGTGAGCTATGGCTACACCTTC
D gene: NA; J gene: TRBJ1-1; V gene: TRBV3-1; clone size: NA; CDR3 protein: CASSREVENTEAFF; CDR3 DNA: TGTGCCAGCAGCCGAGAGGTTGAGAACACTGAAGCTTTCTTT
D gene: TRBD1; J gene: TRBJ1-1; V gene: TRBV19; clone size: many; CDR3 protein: CASSNPETGTEAFF; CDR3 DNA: TGTGCCAGTAGTAACCCCGAGACAGGGACTGAAGCTTTCTTT
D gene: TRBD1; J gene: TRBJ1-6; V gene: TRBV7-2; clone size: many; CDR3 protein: CASSLVTGDSPLHF; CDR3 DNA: TGTGCCAGCAGCTTAGTAACAGGGGATTCACCCCTCCACTTT
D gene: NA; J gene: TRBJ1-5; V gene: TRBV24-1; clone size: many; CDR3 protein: CTTSDSGAHQPQHF; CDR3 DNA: TGTACCACCAGTGATTCAGGGGCGCATCAGCCCCAGCATTTT
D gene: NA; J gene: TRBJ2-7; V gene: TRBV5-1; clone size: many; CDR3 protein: CASSRDGHDYEQYF; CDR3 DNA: TGCGCCAGCAGCCGGGACGGCCACGACTACGAGCAGTACTTC
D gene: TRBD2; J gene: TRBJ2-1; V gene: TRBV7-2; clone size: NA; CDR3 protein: CASSLSRVREGHYNEQFF; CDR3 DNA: TGTGCCAGCAGCTTATCGAGGGTCAGGGAGGGCCATTACAATGAGCAGTTCTTC
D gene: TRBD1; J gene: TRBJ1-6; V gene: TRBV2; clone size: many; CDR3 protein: CASTWDRENNSPLHF; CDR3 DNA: TGTGCCAGCACATGGGACAGGGAGAATAATTCACCCCTCCACTTT
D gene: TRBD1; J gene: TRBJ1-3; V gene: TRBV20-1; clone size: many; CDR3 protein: CSAKDRGRNTIYF; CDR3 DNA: TGCAGTGCTAAGGACAGGGGGCGAAACACCATATATTTT